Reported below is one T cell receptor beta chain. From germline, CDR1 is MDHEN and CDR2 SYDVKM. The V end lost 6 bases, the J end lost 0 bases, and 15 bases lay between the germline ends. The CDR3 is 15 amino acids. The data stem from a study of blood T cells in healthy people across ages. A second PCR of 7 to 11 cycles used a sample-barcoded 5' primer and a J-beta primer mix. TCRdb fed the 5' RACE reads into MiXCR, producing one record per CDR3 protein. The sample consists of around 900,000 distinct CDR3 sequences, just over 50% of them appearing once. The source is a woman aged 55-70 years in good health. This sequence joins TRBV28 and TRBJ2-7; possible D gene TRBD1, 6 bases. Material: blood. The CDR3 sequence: CASSRTGKTSYEQYF. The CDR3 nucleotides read TGTGCCAGCAGCCGTACAGGGAAAACCTCCTACGAGCAGTACTTC.